This T cell receptor beta chain was identified during a study of T-cell reconstitution after alpha-beta-depleted transplantation in children. Construction of the TCRbeta library involved unique molecular identifiers. From the PCR reads, TCRdb called clonotypes with MiXCR, one entry per CDR3 protein. Of fewer than 550,000 distinct CDR3 sequences in the sample, about 17% were seen once. The junction had 21 bases not matched to a gene; V was cut back by 0 bases and J by 7 bases. This CDR3 contains 19 residues. CDR1 and CDR2 (germline): DFQATT, SNEGSKA (reference sequence). The receptor comes from a boy under two years old who had a stem cell transplant for Wiskott-Aldrich syndrome, so the T cells may come from the graft donor. Sequenced material: PBMCs, mostly from graft donor cells, taken 360 days after TCRalphabeta/CD19-depleted stem cell transplant. This chain joins TRBV20-1 and TRBJ2-1; 7 nucleotides agree with TRBD2. CDR3 DNA: TGCAGTGCTAGAGATCTCGGGGGTCGTAGCGGGCCCGGACGGAATGAGCAGTTCTTC. This encodes CSARDLGGRSGPGRNEQFF.